Following are 20 T cell receptor beta chains from one sample sequenced in a study of blood T cell repertoires in COVID-19. Only in-frame clones appear in the TCRdb table, and some are missing; sequencing was by immunoSEQ multiplex PCR. This table holds 250,000 to 300,000 clones, roughly nine tenths found once. The sequenced material came from peripheral blood. The receptors come from a man aged 18-30 years with active or convalescent COVID-19.

This clone came up once. This chain uses TRBV12-3 or TRBV12-4 with TRBJ1-6; 10 nucleotides align to TRBD1. There are 13 residues in the CDR3. Unmatched junction bases numbered 2, after V lost 5 bases and J lost 10 bases. CDR3 region: CASSGTGASPLHF. In nucleotides, the CDR3 is TGTGCCAGCAGTGGGACAGGGGCCTCACCCCTCCACTTT.

This sequence joins TRBV24-1 and TRBJ1-1; a weak D match, TRBD1 (5 bases). Trimming shortened V by 2 bases and J by 5 bases, and 11 bases separated the two germline ends. CDR1 is KGHDR and CDR2 is SFDVKD in the germline V gene. CDR3 length: 14 amino acids. The CDR3 reads CATSDSTGGTEAFF. DNA for the CDR3: TGTGCCACCAGTGATTCTACAGGAGGGACTGAAGCTTTCTTT.

V gene TRBV18 combines with J gene TRBJ1-5, with D maybe TRBD1 (5 bases). Germline CDR1 is KGHSH and CDR2 is LQKENI. The CDR3 runs to 15 residues. Trimming cost V 4 bases and J 0 bases, with 10 bases left between them. In nucleotides, the CDR3 is TGTGCCAGCTCACTTACAGGTTATAGCAATCAGCCCCAGCATTTT. It specifies CASSLTGYSNQPQHF.

The chain has TRBV5-1 and TRBJ2-6, with D possibly being TRBD1 (5 bases). The V and J ends lost 0 bases and 2 bases respectively, with 9 bases between them. This CDR3 spans 16 amino acids. Germline V gives CDR1 SGHRS, CDR2 YFSETQ. CDR3 in DNA: TGCGCCAGCAGCTTGGGGGCAGGGACTGGGGCCAACGTCCTGACTTTC. It codes for CASSLGAGTGANVLTF.

This clone has just a few counts. The chain couples TRBV7-3 to TRBJ2-5, with D possibly being TRBD2 (6 bases). Germline V CDR1 and CDR2: SGHTA, FQGTGA. There are 14 residues in the CDR3. The V end lost 8 bases, the J end lost 2 bases, and 15 bases lay between the germline ends. The CDR3 region has the DNA TGTGCCAGCGGGGCAGGCGGACTACAAGAGACCCAGTACTTC. It translates to CASGAGGLQETQYF.

The sample holds one count of this clone. The chain couples TRBV4-2 to TRBJ1-6, with D perhaps matching TRBD1 (5 bases). V was trimmed by 4 bases and J by 10 bases, leaving 17 bases between them. Germline V gene data show CDR1 as LGHNA and CDR2 as YNFKEQ. There are 15 residues in the CDR3. CDR3 protein: CASSPLEGYLSPLHF. The CDR3 DNA is TGTGCCAGCAGCCCCTTGGAGGGGTATTTGTCACCCCTCCACTTT.

The chain links TRBV5-1 to TRBJ1-2; TRBD1 matches 8 bases. The CDR3 has 15 residues. The V and J ends lost 0 bases and 7 bases, in that order; junction bases with no gene match: 8. Per germline, CDR1 SGHRS and CDR2 YFSETQ. CDR3 in DNA: TGCGCCAGCAGCTTGGCCGTGGACAGGGCGGCTGGCTACACCTTC. Protein product: CASSLAVDRAAGYTF.

CDR3 protein: CASSQVAGTWETQYF. The CDR3 bases are TGTGCCAGCAGTCAAGTAGCGGGAACCTGGGAGACCCAGTACTTC. This rearrangement joins TRBV27 to TRBJ2-5; 8 bases align to TRBD2. The ends lost 5 bases at V and 5 bases at J; junction bases unmatched: 10. Germline CDR1 and CDR2: MNHEY and SMNVEV (reference sequence). The CDR3 is made up of 15 amino acids.

The chain is built from TRBV19 and TRBJ2-7; D might be TRBD1 (6 bases). The V end lost 4 bases, the J end lost 1 base, and 11 bases lay between the germline ends. Germline values: CDR1 LNHDA, CDR2 SQIVND (reference sequence). This CDR3 contains 14 residues. Here the CDR3 DNA reads TGTGCCAGTAGTAACAGGGTAGATTCCTACGAGCAGTACTTC. It encodes CASSNRVDSYEQYF. The full variable domain, rest sourced from reference TRBV19 and TRBJ2-7, is DGGITQSPKYLFRKEGQNVTLSCEQNLNHDAMYWYRQDPGQGLRLIYYSQIVNDFQKGDIAEGYSVSREKKESFPLTVTSAQKNPTAFYLCASSNRVDSYEQYFGPGTRLTVT.

This chain uses TRBV6-5 with TRBJ1-3; D might be TRBD1 (5 bases). The V gene lost 6 bases and the J gene lost 3 bases, with 15 bases spanning the gap. This CDR3 has 15 residues. Per germline, CDR1 MNHEY and CDR2 SVGAGI. CDR3: CASSPDSVVGNTIYF. CDR3 in DNA: TGTGCCAGCAGCCCCGACAGTGTGGTTGGAAACACCATATATTTT.

The chain employs TRBV3-1 (or the pseudogene TRBV3-2) and TRBJ2-2; 10 nucleotides match TRBD1. V trimming: 8 bases; J trimming: 6 bases; junction bases outside the gene matches: 6. This CDR3 is built from 14 residues. Germline CDR1 is LGHDT and CDR2 is YNNKEL (reference sequence). The CDR3, as DNA: TGTGCCAGCGTCGGGACAGGGGCTCCCGGGGAGCTGTTTTTT. This encodes CASVGTGAPGELFF.

This clone was counted between two and nine times. The J gene is TRBJ1-6, the V gene TRBV27; 7 bases line up with TRBD1. The CDR3 sequence is 15 residues long. Trimming at V came to 6 bases and at J to 7 bases, leaving 9 bases not matched to a gene. The germline V gene has CDR1 MNHEY and CDR2 SMNVEV (reference sequence). The CDR3 spells CASSRTGVGNSPLHF. For the CDR3, the DNA is TGTGCCAGCAGCCGAACAGGGGTCGGCAATTCACCCCTCCACTTT.

This chain links TRBV7-3 with TRBJ2-1, with 8 nucleotides matching TRBD2. CDR3 length equals 15 residues. The germline gives CDR1 SGHTA, CDR2 FQGTGA. J lost 3 bases, V lost 8 bases, and 9 bases had no gene match. The DNA of the CDR3 is TGTGCCAGCTCGCGAGCGGGAGTACTCTACAATGAGCAGTTCTTC. This encodes CASSRAGVLYNEQFF. The complete variable domain, with remaining parts taken from reference TRBV7-3 and TRBJ2-1, reads GAGVSQTPSNKVTEKGKYVELRCDPISGHTALYWYRQSLGQGPEFLIYFQGTGAADDSGLPNDRFFAVRPEGSVSTLKIQRTERGDSAVYLCASSRAGVLYNEQFFGPGTRLTVL.

This chain joins TRBV7-9 and TRBJ1-4; D remains unclear. V lost 5 bases and J 8 bases, leaving 15 bases between the germline ends. CDR3 length: 14 amino acids. Germline lookup yields CDR1 SEHNR and CDR2 FQNEAQ (reference sequence). In DNA form, the CDR3 reads TGTGCCAGCAGCCGTAACGGGGTACGGGAAAAACTGTTTTTT. Its protein product is CASSRNGVREKLFF. Full variable domain (outside the CDR3, taken from reference TRBV7-9 and TRBJ1-4): DTGVSQNPRHKITKRGQNVTFRCDPISEHNRLYWYRQTLGQGPEFLTYFQNEAQLEKSRLLSDRFSAERPKGSFSTLEIQRTEQGDSAMYLCASSRNGVREKLFFGSGTQLSVL.

This clone turned up a few times. The V gene is TRBV2, the J gene TRBJ2-3; D gene ambiguous. Germline V gives CDR1 SNHLY, CDR2 FYNNEI. The V and J ends lost 6 bases and 5 bases respectively, with 18 bases between them. The CDR3 covers 15 residues. The CDR3, as DNA: TGTGCCAGCAGGGAGTCGACGACTGGCGGAGATACGCAGTATTTT. This codes for CASRESTTGGDTQYF.

Worth noting for this clone: At one boundary the junction diverges from the germline segment, which might be a read error. This sample includes further DNA sequences coding for the same CDR3. The chain combines TRBV3-1 (or the pseudogene TRBV3-2) with TRBJ2-2; D remains unclear. The germline V gene has CDR1 LGHDT and CDR2 YNNKEL (reference sequence). This CDR3 is 15 amino acids long. DNA of the CDR3: TGTGCCAGTAGCCAGCACCGGCCCGGCGGCGGGGAGCTGTTTTTT. This codes for CASSQHRPGGGELFF.

The rearrangement uses TRBV3-1 (or the pseudogene TRBV3-2) and TRBJ2-1; 8 bases align to TRBD1. V lost 5 bases and J lost 8; bases outside the gene matches: 11. The CDR3 totals 15 residues. Germline CDR1 is LGHDT and CDR2 is YNNKEL (reference sequence). CDR3: CASSFVGTGDDEQFF. CDR3 in DNA: TGTGCCAGCAGCTTCGTCGGGACAGGTGACGATGAGCAGTTCTTC.

As to this clone: One end of the junction is discordant with germline, which a read error may explain. The genes are TRBV3-1 (or the pseudogene TRBV3-2) and TRBJ2-2; the match to TRBD2 covers 12 bases. Germline V gives CDR1 LGHDT, CDR2 YNNKEL (reference sequence). The CDR3 spans 17 residues. The CDR3 coding sequence is TGTGCCAGCAGTCAAGGTCCGGGACTAGCGGGCACCGGGGAGCTGTTTTTT. Translation: CASSQGPGLAGTGELFF.

This sequence joins TRBV24-1 and TRBJ2-5; D call uncertain. The V and J ends lost 1 base and 2 bases respectively, with 4 bases between them. This CDR3 has 13 amino acids. Per the germline V gene, CDR1 is KGHDR and CDR2 is SFDVKD. The CDR3 DNA reads TGTGCCACCAGTGATTTTCAACAAGAGACCCAGTACTTC. Translated: CATSDFQQETQYF.

This chain uses TRBV9 with TRBJ2-3; unclear D gene. Germline values: CDR1 SGDLS, CDR2 YYNGEE. The CDR3 has 17 residues. Trimming left V 0 bases short and J 2 bases short, with 16 bases between. CDR3 amino acids: CASSVGGSWVSTDTQYF. The CDR3 bases are TGTGCCAGCAGCGTAGGAGGCTCTTGGGTCTCCACAGATACGCAGTATTTT.